This T cell receptor beta chain was recorded in a study of regulatory T cells in long-lasting Graves disease. Germline values: CDR1 SGHRS, CDR2 YFSETQ. Deletions cut 4 bases from V and 4 bases from J, with 18 bases between. This CDR3 has 16 residues. Time point in this sample: newly diagnosed GD, antithyroid drugs for less than 3 months. There was RNA extracted from PBMCs, and the TCR library was made from it. This clonotype was seen at least ten times. Building of the TCR beta libraries involved iRepertoire HTBI primers and Arm-PCR of CDR3 regions. One entry per CDR3 protein results from TCRdb running MiXCR on the multiplex PCR reads. The sample has 300,000 to 400,000 distinct CDR3 sequences, 18% seen once; the top ten hold approximately 35%.

The chain employs TRBV5-1 and TRBJ2-1, with D uncertain. Sequencing was performed on peripheral blood mononuclear cells (PBMCs), taken at new diagnosis, from a patient treated with antithyroid drugs. The sequence derives from a female donor with Graves disease. In nucleotides, the CDR3 is TGCGCCAGCAGCCCAGGTCGAGGCCCTATATACAATGAGCAGTTCTTC. It yields the protein CASSPGRGPIYNEQFF.